These 5 T cell receptor beta chains share one sample of origin, sequenced in a study of CD8+ T cells in alopecia areata. RNA was extracted and reverse transcribed into cDNA as the sequencing template. Profiling relied on immunoSEQ multiplex PCR, and the TCRdb table lists in-frame clones only, not all of them. This table holds 90,000 to 120,000 clones, over 80% found once. Treatment in this sample: oral pan-JAK inhibitor, 5-10 mg twice daily. This material consisted of CD8+ T cells sorted from blood, taken at week 24, from a patient treated with tofacitinib. The receptors were sampled from a human donor with alopecia areata.

This clone showed up just a few times. The chain couples TRBV4-2 to TRBJ1-2; the D is unclear. The CDR3 sequence is 16 residues long. Germline V lookup: CDR1 LGHNA, CDR2 YNFKEQ. The germline V and J ends were trimmed by 1 base and 6 bases, with 18 bases remaining between them. In DNA, the CDR3 is TGTGCCAGCAGCCAAGCCGGAGGGCACCCTCGTGATGGCTACACCTTC. It yields the protein CASSQAGGHPRDGYTF.

V gene TRBV5-1 combines with J gene TRBJ2-7; perhaps D is TRBD1 or TRBD2 (5 bases each). The germline V gene has CDR1 SGHRS and CDR2 YFSETQ. Deletions cut 4 bases from V and 2 bases from J, with 13 bases between. The CDR3 covers 14 residues. The CDR3 coding sequence is TGCGCCAGCAGCCCCGAGGGACGAACCTACGAGCAGTACTTC. The encoded protein is CASSPEGRTYEQYF.

Points on this clone: The same CDR3 arises from other DNA sequences in this sample as well. The V gene is TRBV4-2, the J gene TRBJ2-7; no definite D call. CDR1 LGHNA and CDR2 YNFKEQ come from the germline V gene. V was shortened by 0 bases and J by 3 bases, with 3 bases between the two germline ends. The length of the CDR3 is 12 residues. The CDR3 protein is CASSQDGYEQYF. The CDR3, as DNA: TGTGCCAGCAGCCAAGATGGCTACGAGCAGTACTTC.

This chain links TRBV5-6 with TRBJ1-1, with no clear D. The CDR3 totals 15 residues. Trimming shortened V by 2 bases and J by 0 bases, and 11 bases separated the two germline ends. The germline V gene encodes CDR1 SGHDT and CDR2 YYEEEE. The CDR3: CASSFAIGVNTEAFF. CDR3 bases: TGTGCCAGCAGCTTCGCAATAGGTGTGAACACTGAAGCTTTCTTT.

CDR3: CASSLSPPGLVDDEQYF. For the CDR3, the DNA is TGCGCCAGCAGCTTGTCCCCTCCGGGACTAGTCGACGACGAGCAGTACTTC. This sequence joins TRBV5-1 and TRBJ2-7; 8 nucleotides line up with TRBD2. The germline V gene has CDR1 SGHRS and CDR2 YFSETQ. V gave up 1 base and J gave up 5 bases; unmatched junction bases: 14. The CDR3 is made up of 17 amino acids.